The rows below give T cell receptor beta chains drawn from one sample of a study of cytomegalovirus exposure and HLA in healthy donors. Measured with immunoSEQ multiplex PCR; TCRdb has only the in-frame clones, and not every one. This table lists approximately 120,000 clones. The sequencing sample was made of PBMCs. All receptors derive from a young man in good health and CMV-seronegative. CDR3s include the opening cysteine and the closing phenylalanine or tryptophan. The order of the fields is J gene, V gene, D gene, CDR3 protein, CDR3 DNA. D genes are given only for firm matches.

J: TRBJ2-7; V: TRBV6-1; D: TRBD1; CDR3: CASRDHRGASSYEQYF; DNA: TGTGCCAGCCGTGACCACAGGGGGGCGAGCTCCTACGAGCAGTACTTC
J: TRBJ2-1; V: TRBV7-2; D: NA; CDR3: CAIVTYANGQFF; DNA: TGTGCCATCGTAACCTATGCGAACGGGCAGTTCTTC
J: TRBJ2-1; V: TRBV15; D: TRBD2; CDR3: CATSRDRAGGATEQFF; DNA: TGTGCCACCAGCAGAGATAGGGCGGGAGGAGCGACAGAGCAGTTCTTC
J: TRBJ1-5; V: TRBV7-8; D: NA; CDR3: CASSPSNQPQHF; DNA: TGTGCCAGCAGCCCCAGTAATCAGCCCCAGCATTTT
J: TRBJ2-2; V: TRBV2; D: TRBD2; CDR3: CASSDRLAGTGELFF; DNA: TGTGCCAGCAGTGATAGGCTAGCGGGCACCGGGGAGCTGTTTTTT
J: TRBJ2-4; V: TRBV11-2; D: TRBD2; CDR3: CASSLGERGSKDIQYF; DNA: TGTGCCAGCAGCTTAGGAGAGCGGGGGAGTAAGGACATTCAGTACTTC
J: TRBJ2-1; V: TRBV5-1; D: NA; CDR3: CASSIPGARREQFF; DNA: TGCGCCAGCAGCATCCCGGGAGCCCGACGGGAGCAGTTCTTC
J: TRBJ2-7; V: TRBV4-3; D: NA; CDR3: CASSHWGAGGAKPYEQYF; DNA: TGCGCCAGCAGCCATTGGGGGGCAGGGGGTGCCAAACCCTACGAGCAGTACTTC
J: TRBJ2-7; V: TRBV30; D: NA; CDR3: CAWIFGDEQYF; DNA: TGTGCCTGGATATTTGGAGACGAGCAGTACTTC
J: TRBJ2-3; V: TRBV5-1; D: TRBD2; CDR3: CASSPGTSGPTDTQYF; DNA: TGCGCCAGCAGCCCAGGGACTAGCGGGCCCACAGATACGCAGTATTTT
J: TRBJ2-7; V: TRBV11-2; D: TRBD2; CDR3: CASSPSSGSYEQYF; DNA: TGTGCCAGCAGCCCCTCTAGCGGGAGCTACGAGCAGTACTTC
J: TRBJ1-5; V: TRBV28; D: TRBD1; CDR3: CASSFPGQGSWPQHF; DNA: TGTGCCAGCAGTTTCCCTGGACAGGGGAGTTGGCCCCAGCATTTT
J: TRBJ2-3; V: TRBV6-5; D: TRBD1; CDR3: CASRMGQFSTDTQYF; DNA: TGTGCCAGCAGGATGGGACAGTTCTCCACAGATACGCAGTATTTT
J: TRBJ2-3; V: TRBV5-6; D: NA; CDR3: CASSPRLTDTQYF; DNA: TGTGCCAGCAGCCCTCGACTCACAGATACGCAGTATTTT
J: TRBJ1-1; V: TRBV30; D: TRBD1; CDR3: CCRQGPLGDEAFF; DNA: TGCTGCCGACAGGGGCCCTTAGGAGATGAAGCTTTCTTT
J: TRBJ2-5; V: TRBV5-1; D: NA; CDR3: CASSRDSRSYQETQYF; DNA: TGCGCCAGCAGCCGCGACTCGCGATCGTACCAAGAGACCCAGTACTTC
J: TRBJ2-7; V: TRBV29-1; D: TRBD1; CDR3: CSVEGQGVDEQYF; DNA: TGCAGCGTTGAGGGACAGGGGGTGGACGAGCAGTACTTC
J: TRBJ1-4; V: TRBV6-6; D: TRBD1; CDR3: CASSYSDRGQEKLFF; DNA: TGTGCCAGCAGTTACTCGGACAGGGGGCAAGAAAAACTGTTTTTT
J: TRBJ1-5; V: TRBV15; D: TRBD1; CDR3: CATSPGGAGQPQHF; DNA: TGTGCCACCAGCCCAGGGGGCGCGGGGCAGCCCCAGCATTTT
J: TRBJ2-7; V: TRBV6-1; D: TRBD1; CDR3: CASSVRQGREHYEQYF; DNA: TGTGCCAGCAGTGTAAGACAGGGCCGAGAGCACTACGAGCAGTACTTC
J: TRBJ2-1; V: TRBV7-2; D: NA; CDR3: CASSFLAGGNEQFF; DNA: TGTGCCAGCAGCTTTTTAGCTGGAGGAAATGAGCAGTTCTTC
J: TRBJ1-4; V: TRBV2; D: NA; CDR3: CASSSGIGDEKLFF; DNA: TGTGCCAGCAGCTCGGGGATCGGAGATGAAAAACTGTTTTTT
J: TRBJ1-1; V: TRBV5-1; D: NA; CDR3: CASSLYRGGNTEAFF; DNA: TGCGCCAGCAGCTTGTATCGGGGGGGGAACACTGAAGCTTTCTTT
J: TRBJ1-2; V: TRBV2; D: NA; CDR3: CASAEEVGGYTF; DNA: TGTGCCAGCGCAGAGGAGGTCGGTGGCTACACCTTC
J: TRBJ2-1; V: TRBV5-1; D: TRBD2; CDR3: CASSPLAGGSYNEQFF; DNA: TGCGCCAGCAGCCCGCTAGCGGGAGGGTCCTACAATGAGCAGTTCTTC
J: TRBJ2-3; V: TRBV19; D: NA; CDR3: CASSPWAGRGTDTQYF; DNA: TGTGCCAGTAGCCCGTGGGCGGGACGAGGCACAGATACGCAGTATTTT
J: TRBJ2-2; V: TRBV19; D: NA; CDR3: CASSIYSPTGELFF; DNA: TGTGCCAGTAGTATCTACTCCCCCACCGGGGAGCTGTTTTTT
J: TRBJ2-7; V: TRBV4-2; D: TRBD2; CDR3: CASSQFKREAHYEQYF; DNA: TGTGCCAGCAGCCAATTTAAGCGGGAGGCCCACTACGAGCAGTACTTC
J: TRBJ2-1; V: TRBV5-1; D: NA; CDR3: CASSLDYGQYNEQFF; DNA: TGCGCCAGCAGCCTGGATTACGGACAGTACAATGAGCAGTTCTTC
J: TRBJ2-5; V: TRBV29-1; D: NA; CDR3: CSVAAGEGTQYF; DNA: TGCAGCGTTGCCGCAGGGGAAGGGACCCAGTACTTC
J: TRBJ2-1; V: TRBV2; D: NA; CDR3: CASSRDSYNEQFF; DNA: TGTGCCAGCAGTCGGGACTCCTACAATGAGCAGTTCTTC
J: TRBJ2-5; V: TRBV2; D: NA; CDR3: CAGLVGRGETQYF; DNA: TGTGCCGGCCTCGTCGGGAGAGGGGAGACCCAGTACTTC
J: TRBJ2-1; V: TRBV11-3; D: TRBD1; CDR3: CASSLEGTDPYNEQFF; DNA: TGTGCCAGCAGCTTAGAGGGGACAGACCCCTACAATGAGCAGTTCTTC
J: TRBJ1-5; V: TRBV2; D: TRBD1; CDR3: CASSLGQAPVQPQHF; DNA: TGTGCCAGCAGTCTGGGACAGGCCCCGGTGCAGCCCCAGCATTTT
J: TRBJ1-4; V: TRBV5-4; D: TRBD1; CDR3: CASSVDRGDMSEKLFF; DNA: TGTGCCAGCAGCGTCGACAGGGGGGATATGAGTGAAAAACTGTTTTTT
J: TRBJ2-2; V: TRBV7-2; D: TRBD2; CDR3: CASSLGPGLAGGVTGELFF; DNA: TGTGCCAGCAGCTTAGGGCCGGGACTAGCGGGAGGGGTGACCGGGGAGCTGTTTTTT
J: TRBJ2-5; V: TRBV5-6; D: TRBD1; CDR3: CASSFHLTGGRRETQYF; DNA: TGTGCCAGCAGCTTCCATCTCACAGGGGGCAGGAGGGAGACCCAGTACTTC
J: TRBJ2-1; V: TRBV9; D: TRBD2; CDR3: CASSVGTSAGGGEQFF; DNA: TGTGCCAGCAGCGTGGGGACTAGCGCGGGGGGAGGTGAGCAGTTCTTC
J: TRBJ2-5; V: TRBV25-1; D: TRBD1; CDR3: CARQGTERETQYF; DNA: TGTGCCCGTCAGGGGACAGAACGGGAGACCCAGTACTTC
J: TRBJ1-5; V: TRBV28; D: NA; CDR3: CASRPNYQPQHF; DNA: TGTGCCAGCAGACCTAATTATCAGCCCCAGCATTTT
J: TRBJ2-7; V: TRBV2; D: NA; CDR3: CASSDRRYEQYF; DNA: TGTGCCAGCAGTGATCGGAGGTACGAGCAGTACTTC
J: TRBJ2-1; V: TRBV2; D: NA; CDR3: CASSIRANEQFF; DNA: TGTGCCAGCAGTATCAGGGCCAATGAGCAGTTCTTC
J: TRBJ1-2; V: TRBV2; D: NA; CDR3: CASSEYRSYGYTF; DNA: TGTGCCAGCAGCGAGTACAGGAGCTATGGCTACACCTTC
J: TRBJ1-2; V: TRBV27; D: NA; CDR3: CASSLAGAGNYGYTF; DNA: TGTGCCAGCAGTTTGGCAGGGGCTGGTAACTATGGCTACACCTTC
J: TRBJ1-2; V: TRBV29-1; D: NA; CDR3: CSAQEGGRGYGYTF; DNA: TGCAGCGCCCAGGAGGGGGGGCGCGGCTATGGCTACACCTTC
J: TRBJ2-2; V: TRBV11-1; D: NA; CDR3: CASSLDRVGELFF; DNA: TGTGCCAGCAGCTTAGACCGGGTTGGGGAGCTGTTTTTT
J: TRBJ1-2; V: TRBV29-1; D: TRBD1; CDR3: CSVDLGTGQAGYTF; DNA: TGCAGCGTTGATCTAGGGACAGGGCAGGCTGGCTACACCTTC
J: TRBJ2-1; V: TRBV18; D: TRBD2; CDR3: CASSPQRDYRDEQFF; DNA: TGTGCCAGCTCACCCCAACGGGACTATCGGGATGAGCAGTTCTTC